These 9 T cell receptor beta chains came from one sample sequenced in a study of T cells in localized non-small cell lung cancer. Using immunoSEQ multiplex PCR, the repertoire was profiled, and TCRdb retains in-frame clones only, with some absent. The sample comprises approximately 80,000 clones, 70% to 90% of which are singletons, and 8% to 10% rests with the top ten. Sequenced material: peripheral blood, taken before any cancer treatment. These receptors originate from a female donor of 60 years or more with stage I lung adenocarcinoma.

The chain employs TRBV6-1 and TRBJ1-5; the D is unclear. The V end was cut by 3 bases, the J end by 1 base, with 16 bases between. In germline, CDR1 is MNHNS, CDR2 SASEGT. This CDR3 comprises 17 residues. CDR3 loop: CASSEGRVPRSNQPQHF. The DNA of the CDR3 is TGTGCCAGCAGTGAGGGGAGGGTCCCGCGGAGCAATCAGCCCCAGCATTTT.

V and J are TRBV11-2 and TRBJ1-1; no clear D. The CDR3 length is 15 residues. Trimming took 6 bases from V and 0 from J, leaving 14 bases between them. Germline values: CDR1 SGHAT, CDR2 FQNNGV. Here the CDR3 reads CASRRLGPMNTEAFF. In nucleotides, the CDR3 is TGTGCCAGCAGAAGACTCGGACCGATGAACACTGAAGCTTTCTTT.

The J gene is TRBJ2-3, the V gene TRBV29-1; 13 bases align to TRBD2. CDR1 and CDR2 (germline): SQVTM, ANQGSEA. The CDR3 is 17 residues long. The V and J ends lost 4 bases and 0 bases, in that order; junction bases with no gene match: 7. The CDR3 loop is CSVGGLAGILSTDTQYF. In nucleotides, the CDR3 is TGCAGCGTTGGGGGACTAGCGGGGATTCTTAGCACAGATACGCAGTATTTT.

The chain recombines TRBV4-1 with TRBJ2-3; D is possibly TRBD1 or TRBD2 (5 bases each). Germline V CDR1 and CDR2: MGHRA, YSYEKL. The CDR3 is 14 residues long. Trimming shortened V by 1 base and J by 6 bases, and 11 bases separated the two germline ends. CDR3 protein: CASSQVEGFDTQYF. In DNA, the CDR3 is TGCGCCAGCAGCCAAGTCGAGGGGTTTGATACGCAGTATTTT.

The genes are TRBV27 and TRBJ2-7; D uncertain. Deletions cut 0 bases from V and 6 bases from J, with 9 bases between. Germline lookup yields CDR1 MNHEY and CDR2 SMNVEV (reference sequence). The CDR3 contains 13 residues. Here the CDR3 DNA reads TGTGCCAGCAGTTTATCGTCGTGGGGCGAGCAGTACTTC. Amino acids: CASSLSSWGEQYF.

The rearrangement joins TRBV30 to TRBJ2-7; maybe TRBD2 (6 bases). Germline V lookup: CDR1 GTSNPN, CDR2 SVGIG (reference sequence). The CDR3 totals 14 residues. Trimming took 0 bases from V and 3 from J, leaving 12 bases between them. The CDR3 DNA reads TGTGCCTGGAGTGTCCAAGCGGGTTACTACGAGCAGTACTTC. Translated, it gives CAWSVQAGYYEQYF.

V is TRBV27 and J is TRBJ2-3; perhaps TRBD1 as D (5 bases). Trimming took off 5 bases at V and 5 bases at J, with 8 bases between the two ends. The germline gives CDR1 MNHEY, CDR2 SMNVEV (reference sequence). The CDR3 consists of 12 residues. CDR3 DNA sequence: TGTGCCAGCAGTCCCCAGGGAGATACGCAGTATTTT. It translates to CASSPQGDTQYF.

J is TRBJ2-2 and V is TRBV21-1; TRBD2, the table's D call, lacks a check against the DNA. TRBV21-1 is noted as a pseudogene. The CDR3 totals 16 residues. CDR3 loop: CASIPGAGENTGELFF. As DNA, the CDR3 is TGTGCCAGCATCCCCGGGGCGGGGGAAAACACCGGGGAGCTGTTTTTT.

The rearrangement uses TRBV10-2 and TRBJ1-1; D remains ambiguous. This CDR3 comprises 13 residues. Trimming pared 4 bases from V and 4 bases from J, leaving 10 bases between. The V gene's germline CDR1 is WSHSY and CDR2 SAAADI. The chain's CDR3 is CASSGILGTEAFF. DNA of the CDR3: TGCGCCAGCAGTGGAATCCTGGGCACTGAAGCTTTCTTT.